Below are 32 T cell receptor beta chains sequenced from a single sample in a study of T-cell reconstitution after alpha-beta-depleted transplantation in children. Preparation of the TCRbeta library was carried out with unique molecular identifiers. MiXCR was run by TCRdb on the PCR reads, yielding one entry per CDR3 protein. Of about 540,000 distinct CDR3 sequences listed, approximately 20% are singletons. Sequencing was performed on PBMCs from the stem cell graft donor, taken from the stem cell graft. Source of these receptors: a human donor who donated a stem cell graft to a child with acute lymphoblastic leukemia.

This clonotype was counted a few times. The rearrangement joins TRBV11-2 to TRBJ1-5; D is unclear. V was trimmed by 1 base and J by 0 bases, leaving 7 bases between them. CDR3 length: 15 amino acids. The germline CDR1 and CDR2 sequences are SGHAT and FQNNGV. This chain's CDR3 is CASSLGRNSNQPQHF. The CDR3 DNA sequence: TGTGCCAGCAGCTTAGGGCGGAATAGCAATCAGCCCCAGCATTTT.

This rearrangement joins TRBV12-3 or TRBV12-4 to TRBJ1-2, with TRBD1 identical over 10 bases. CDR3 length: 14 amino acids. V was clipped by 6 bases and J by 8 bases; unmatched bases: 9. This chain's CDR3 is CASSSGLGQGGYTF. In nucleotides, the CDR3 is TGTGCCAGCAGCTCAGGGTTGGGACAGGGGGGCTACACCTTC.

About this clonotype: Because it lacks the conserved phenylalanine or tryptophan at the end, this CDR3 is likely a read error. The chain recombines TRBV4-1 with TRBJ2-4, with D possibly being TRBD2 (6 bases). V dropped 11 bases and J dropped 11 bases, with 16 bases sitting between them. The CDR3 totals 11 residues. Germline V gene lookup returns CDR1 MGHRA and CDR2 YSYEKL. CDR3 DNA sequence: TGCGCCCGCGTCGAATCGGGGGTTCAGTACTTG. This sequence encodes CARVESGVQYL.

The genes are TRBV9 and TRBJ2-2; unclear D gene. In germline, CDR1 is SGDLS, CDR2 YYNGEE. This CDR3 comprises 15 residues. Trimming removed 6 bases at V and 4 bases at J, with 16 bases between. The CDR3 is CASNVGPDGTGELFF. The CDR3 nucleotides read TGTGCCAGCAATGTAGGGCCCGACGGCACCGGGGAGCTGTTTTTT.

The V call is TRBV4-2, the J call TRBJ1-3; possible D gene TRBD1, 6 bases. CDR3 length: 17 residues. Trimming took 0 bases from V and 2 from J, leaving 14 bases between them. Germline CDR1 reads LGHNA; CDR2 reads YNFKEQ. This chain's CDR3 is CASSQERPTGAGNTIYF. The CDR3 region has the DNA TGTGCCAGCAGCCAAGAACGGCCGACAGGCGCTGGAAACACCATATATTTT.

V is TRBV7-9 and J is TRBJ2-7; 9 nucleotides agree with TRBD2. Looked up from germline, CDR1 is SEHNR and CDR2 is FQNEAQ (reference sequence). CDR3 size: 15 residues. V trimming: 5 bases; J trimming: 0 bases; junction bases outside the gene matches: 5. This CDR3 is CASSALAGISYEQYF. The DNA for the CDR3 is TGTGCCAGCAGCGCGCTAGCGGGGATCTCCTACGAGCAGTACTTC.

V gene TRBV30 combines with J gene TRBJ2-5; 7 bases line up with TRBD2. The J segment lost 4 bases and the V segment lost 1 base, leaving 3 bases of the junction unmatched. Per the germline V gene, CDR1 is GTSNPN and CDR2 is SVGIG (reference sequence). The CDR3 length is 13 residues. CDR3 residues: CAWSGTRGETQYF. CDR3 nucleotides: TGTGCCTGGAGTGGGACTAGGGGAGAGACCCAGTACTTC.

A few counts support this clonotype. The chain links TRBV5-1 to TRBJ2-7; no firm D call. Germline assignment: CDR1 SGHRS and CDR2 YFSETQ. This CDR3 comprises 14 residues. V shed 0 bases and J shed 2 bases, with 9 bases lying between them. This chain's CDR3 is CASSLDAMTYEQYF. CDR3 DNA: TGCGCCAGCAGCTTGGACGCTATGACCTACGAGCAGTACTTC.

In its sample, this clonotype was seen a few times. This chain links TRBV5-1 with TRBJ1-6, with 8 positions matching TRBD1. The CDR3 extends over 16 amino acids. CDR1 is SGHRS and CDR2 is YFSETQ in the germline V gene. V lost 4 bases and J lost 6; bases outside the gene matches: 9. The CDR3 here is CASSLNGDRTNSPLHF. Written as DNA, the CDR3 is TGCGCCAGCAGCCTAAACGGGGACAGGACTAATTCACCCCTCCACTTT.

In this sample, this clonotype turned up many times. The J gene is TRBJ2-7, the V gene TRBV7-2, with 13 positions matching TRBD2. The CDR3 totals 14 residues. V shed 6 bases, J shed 2 bases, and the junction held 1 base outside the gene matches. CDR1 is SGHTA and CDR2 is FQGNSA in the germline V gene. For the CDR3, the DNA is TGTGCCAGCAGGACTAGCGGGAGGACCTACGAGCAGTACTTC. Protein product: CASRTSGRTYEQYF.

This chain uses TRBV29-1 with TRBJ2-2; D is uncertain. Deletions cut 4 bases from V and 6 bases from J, with 3 bases between. In germline, CDR1 is SQVTM, CDR2 ANQGSEA. The CDR3 is 10 amino acids. Written as DNA, the CDR3 is TGCAGCGTTGTAGCCGGGGAGCTGTTTTTT. The encoded protein is CSVVAGELFF.

V gene TRBV3-1 combines with J gene TRBJ2-7; 11 positions match TRBD1. J gave up 3 bases and V 2 bases, and 6 bases lay outside the gene matches. The V gene's germline CDR1 is LGHDT and CDR2 YNNKEL (reference sequence). CDR3 size: 16 residues. This CDR3 is CASSQLAGTGGYEQYF. The CDR3 DNA is TGTGCCAGCAGCCAATTAGCCGGGACAGGGGGCTACGAGCAGTACTTC.

In this sample, this clonotype turned up a few times. This rearrangement joins TRBV7-9 to TRBJ2-7, with D unresolved. The V gene's germline CDR1 is SEHNR and CDR2 FQNEAQ (reference sequence). This CDR3 is 14 amino acids long. The V gene lost 2 bases and the J gene lost 0 bases, with 8 bases spanning the gap. The CDR3 reads CASSLQADSYEQYF. DNA for the CDR3: TGTGCCAGCAGCTTACAGGCGGACTCCTACGAGCAGTACTTC.

This clonotype was recorded at least ten times. This rearrangement joins TRBV9 to TRBJ2-1; D is unresolved. Per the germline V gene, CDR1 is SGDLS and CDR2 is YYNGEE. This CDR3 has 11 residues. With 0 bases removed from V and 9 bases from J, the gap between germline ends came to 4 bases. CDR3 loop: CASSVGTEQFF. The CDR3 bases are TGTGCCAGCAGCGTAGGAACTGAGCAGTTCTTC.

This clonotype turned up a few times. The gene calls are TRBV19 and TRBJ1-2; a weak D match, TRBD1 (6 bases). This CDR3 is built from 15 residues. CDR1 and CDR2 (germline): LNHDA, SQIVND (reference sequence). Deletions cut 4 bases from V and 2 bases from J, with 14 bases between. For the CDR3, the DNA is TGTGCCAGTAGTACCCGACAGGCCTTAAACTATGGCTACACCTTC. Amino acid sequence: CASSTRQALNYGYTF.

The chain employs TRBV7-9 and TRBJ2-7; D gene unclear. Germline CDR1 SEHNR, CDR2 FQNEAQ (reference sequence). The CDR3 runs to 14 residues. The V end was cut by 7 bases, the J end by 6 bases, with 19 bases between. In DNA, the CDR3 is TGTGCCAGCAAGGGTATAGGAAAAACGCTCGAGCAGTACTTC. This translates into CASKGIGKTLEQYF. The variable domain in full, with the rest retrieved from reference TRBV7-9 and TRBJ2-7, is DTGVSQNPRHKITKRGQNVTFRCDPISEHNRLYWYRQTLGQGPEFLTYFQNEAQLEKSRLLSDRFSAERPKGSFSTLEIQRTEQGDSAMYLCASKGIGKTLEQYFGPGTRLTVT.

This clonotype showed up just a few times. V usage is TRBV5-1 and J usage is TRBJ2-1; 7 bases map to TRBD1. The CDR3 sequence is 15 residues long. CDR1 is SGHRS, CDR2 YFSETQ, per germline. The junction had 5 bases not matched to a gene; V was cut back by 3 bases and J by 2 bases. CDR3 in amino acids: CASSSTDRAYNEQFF. The CDR3 DNA reads TGCGCCAGCAGCTCCACTGACAGGGCCTACAATGAGCAGTTCTTC.

Only a few counts were recorded for this clonotype. The rearrangement links TRBV20-1 to TRBJ2-7; 11 nucleotides line up with TRBD2. The CDR3 spans 15 residues. Germline V lookup: CDR1 DFQATT, CDR2 SNEGSKA (reference sequence). V shed 1 base, J shed 6 bases, and the junction held 8 bases outside the gene matches. The CDR3 loop reads CSARAVLAGVGEQYF. In DNA, the CDR3 is TGCAGTGCTAGAGCAGTACTAGCGGGAGTCGGCGAGCAGTACTTC.

This rearrangement joins TRBV6-5 to TRBJ2-7; D might be TRBD1 (6 bases). Deletions cut 0 bases from V and 7 bases from J, with 16 bases between. Germline loops: CDR1 MNHEY, CDR2 SVGAGI. This CDR3 spans 15 amino acids. The CDR3 DNA is TGTGCCAGCAGTTACTCAAACAGGGCGGAGAGGGAGCAGTACTTC. Its translation: CASSYSNRAEREQYF.

The V call is TRBV5-1, the J call TRBJ2-7, with a weak D call TRBD2 (5 bases). V was clipped by 1 base and J by 2 bases, with 10 bases between them. CDR1 is SGHRS and CDR2 is YFSETQ in the germline V gene. The CDR3 sequence is 14 residues long. CDR3 coding DNA: TGCGCCAGCAGCTTGTGGTCGGGGACCTACGAGCAGTACTTC. It specifies CASSLWSGTYEQYF.

This clonotype has more than one count but fewer than ten. V is TRBV7-8 and J is TRBJ2-7, with D possibly being TRBD2 (6 bases). V lost 5 bases, J lost 2 bases, and 19 bases lay in between. The CDR3 consists of 16 residues. Germline assignment: CDR1 SGHVS and CDR2 FQNEAQ. For the CDR3, the DNA is TGTGCCAGCAGCGGCCGGGGAGGCGGCGGAACCTACGAGCAGTACTTC. Translating gives CASSGRGGGGTYEQYF.

This clonotype was seen more than once but under ten times. This chain links TRBV7-9 with TRBJ1-1; D is undetermined. V was clipped by 5 bases and J by 3 bases, with 7 bases between them. The CDR3 contains 12 residues. The germline gives CDR1 SEHNR, CDR2 FQNEAQ (reference sequence). CDR3 DNA: TGTGCCAGCAGCCACCTGGACACTGAAGCTTTCTTT. Translating it yields CASSHLDTEAFF. The whole variable domain, remainder taken from reference TRBV7-9 and TRBJ1-1, is DTGVSQNPRHKITKRGQNVTFRCDPISEHNRLYWYRQTLGQGPEFLTYFQNEAQLEKSRLLSDRFSAERPKGSFSTLEIQRTEQGDSAMYLCASSHLDTEAFFGQGTRLTVV.

This chain links TRBV5-1 with TRBJ2-6, with a possible D match to TRBD2 (6 bases). Trimming stripped 4 bases from V and 0 bases from J, with 11 bases between. The CDR3 totals 16 residues. Germline V gene sequence: CDR1 SGHRS, CDR2 YFSETQ. CDR3 sequence reads: CASSRDFSSGANVLTF. The CDR3 DNA sequence: TGCGCCAGCAGCCGGGACTTCTCCTCTGGGGCCAACGTCCTGACTTTC.

This clonotype was detected a few times. The rearrangement uses TRBV15 and TRBJ1-4; 9 positions agree with TRBD1. The CDR3 extends over 17 amino acids. Germline-derived CDR1 and CDR2 are LNHNV and YYDKDF (reference sequence). The V and J ends lost 0 bases and 7 bases, in that order; junction bases with no gene match: 9. The CDR3 protein is CATSRDPPGQGSEKLFF. CDR3 DNA sequence: TGTGCCACCAGCAGAGATCCACCGGGACAGGGTTCTGAAAAACTGTTTTTT.

This clonotype was detected only a few times. This chain connects TRBV15 to TRBJ2-1; TRBD2 agrees at 11 bases. CDR3 size: 17 residues. Germline loops: CDR1 LNHNV, CDR2 YYDKDF (reference sequence). The trim removed 0 bases at V and 10 bases at J, leaving 11 bases unmatched. CDR3 in DNA: TGTGCCACCAGCAGAGATTGGGGGACTAGCGGCCTTCTGGAGCAGTTCTTC. Protein product: CATSRDWGTSGLLEQFF.

This sequence joins TRBV20-1 and TRBJ2-7; 7 nucleotides match TRBD2. J lost 1 base, V lost 0 bases, and 9 bases had no gene match. The V gene's germline CDR1 is DFQATT and CDR2 SNEGSKA (reference sequence). The CDR3 loop spans 16 amino acids. The CDR3 region is CSARDSIKRDSYEQYF. CDR3 coding DNA: TGCAGTGCTAGAGATTCCATTAAGCGGGATTCCTACGAGCAGTACTTC.

V usage is TRBV12-3 or TRBV12-4 and J usage is TRBJ2-2; 11 bases are shared with TRBD2. J gave up 5 bases and V 6 bases, and 8 bases lay outside the gene matches. The CDR3 is 16 residues long. The CDR3 here is CASRTLLAGGTGELFF. CDR3 in DNA: TGTGCCAGCAGGACACTCCTAGCGGGAGGTACCGGGGAGCTGTTTTTT.

The J gene is TRBJ2-7, the V gene TRBV12-5; D possibly uses TRBD1 or TRBD2 (5 bases each). This CDR3 is built from 14 residues. Trimming left V 4 bases short and J 3 bases short, with 13 bases between. CDR1 is LGHNT, CDR2 FRNRAP, per germline. The CDR3 region is CASGWDGINYEQYF. The CDR3 DNA is TGTGCTAGTGGTTGGGACGGGATAAACTACGAGCAGTACTTC.

CDR3 sequence: CASSQDVNQPQHF. CDR3 bases: TGCGCCAGCAGCCAGGACGTCAATCAGCCCCAGCATTTT. The rearrangement links TRBV4-1 to TRBJ1-5, with D unresolved. This CDR3 has 13 residues. The ends were cut back, 3 bases at V and 3 bases at J, with 6 bases in the middle. Germline V CDR1 and CDR2: MGHRA, YSYEKL.

This clonotype was counted a few times. The chain uses TRBV7-3 and TRBJ2-1; 8 bases map to TRBD2. Germline CDR1 reads SGHTA; CDR2 reads FQGTGA. There are 16 residues in the CDR3. The V and J ends lost 7 bases and 2 bases, in that order; junction bases with no gene match: 10. CDR3 coding DNA: TGTGCCAGCACCTTTCTTCGGACTAGCCCCTACAATGAGCAGTTCTTC. It yields the protein CASTFLRTSPYNEQFF.

This clonotype was observed a few times. The rearrangement links TRBV5-1 to TRBJ2-7, with 15 bases fitting TRBD2. This CDR3 spans 15 amino acids. Germline values: CDR1 SGHRS, CDR2 YFSETQ. With V trimmed by 4 bases and J by 5 bases, 4 bases remained unmatched. The CDR3 sequence is CASSRTSGRAHEQYF. The CDR3 DNA sequence: TGCGCCAGCAGCCGGACTAGCGGGAGGGCCCACGAGCAGTACTTC.

The chain is built from TRBV20-1 and TRBJ1-1; D call uncertain. The length of the CDR3 is 12 residues. Germline V gene data show CDR1 as DFQATT and CDR2 as SNEGSKA (reference sequence). Trimming stripped 6 bases from V and 6 bases from J, with 14 bases between. The CDR3 is CSAAQGFPEAFF. CDR3 in DNA: TGCAGTGCCGCACAAGGGTTCCCTGAAGCTTTCTTT.